The source of this TCR beta chain is a study of T-cell memory formation after mild COVID-19. J lost 2 bases, V lost 2 bases, and 8 bases had no gene match. This CDR3 comprises 15 residues. The V gene's germline CDR1 is DFQATT and CDR2 SNEGSKA (reference sequence). This clonotype was found a few times. Its specificity is unknown. Study-wide results and caveats: Within pre-infection memory, some responding clones were found, suggesting cross-reactive memory joined. The authors left the SARS-CoV-2 specificity of second-wave clones peaking on day 37 unconfirmed.

MiXCR, applied by TCRdb to the 5' RACE reads, yields one record per CDR3 protein. Of a few hundred thousand distinct CDR3 sequences detected, about 20% appear once; the ten largest clones hold about 8.7%. The chain combines TRBV20-1 with TRBJ2-7; 8 bases match TRBD2. Input material: PBMCs or a T cell subset sorted from them (not recorded which). This TCR came from an adult woman who had mild COVID-19 (a few samples of this study predate the infection). Cell type and time point are not known. For the CDR3, the DNA is TGCAGTGCTAGAAGCCCGGGGGGGCCCACCTACGAGCAGTACTTC. This encodes CSARSPGGPTYEQYF.